The rows below give T cell receptor beta chains drawn from one sample of a study of blood T cells in healthy people across ages. MiXCR, applied by TCRdb to the 5' RACE reads, yields one record per CDR3 protein. The sample includes about 1.8 million distinct CDR3 sequences, approximately 50% seen only once; the top ten take about 2.1%. The sample consisted of blood. Receptor source: a woman in her thirties or forties in good health. CDR3s include the opening cysteine and the closing phenylalanine or tryptophan. The D gene is left open where the match is weak. Size is omitted from some rows. Given values are once, few, many or a class for expanded clones.

D gene | J gene | clone size | CDR3 length | V gene | CDR3 DNA | CDR3 protein
. | TRBJ1-5 | . | 13 | TRBV20-1 | TGCAGTGTATTTAACAGCGGCAATCAGCCCCAGCATTTT | CSVFNSGNQPQHF
TRBD1 | TRBJ1-1 | . | 13 | TRBV6-2/TRBV6-3 | TGTGCCAGCAGCCTAAACAGGGGAGAGAGAACTTTCTTT | CASSLNRGERTFF
TRBD1 | TRBJ2-7 | . | 15 | TRBV4-1 | TGCGCCAGCAGCCAAGGGGGTGCAGGGGGCAACGAGCAGTACTTC | CASSQGGAGGNEQYF
. | TRBJ2-5 | . | 13 | TRBV5-1 | TGCGCCAGCGAGGCAGGGAGCAAAGAGACCCAGTACTTC | CASEAGSKETQYF
. | TRBJ2-7 | . | 14 | TRBV4-3 | TGCGCCAGCAGCCAATCAGTGACGGCCTACGAGCAGTACTTC | CASSQSVTAYEQYF
TRBD1 | TRBJ1-2 | . | 12 | TRBV29-1 | TGCAGCGCCGACAGGGGTGCCTATGGCTACACCTTC | CSADRGAYGYTF
TRBD1 | TRBJ2-7 | . | 16 | TRBV28 | TGTGCCAGCAGTTCCGGGACAGGGAAGGATTCCTACGAGCAGTACTTC | CASSSGTGKDSYEQYF
. | TRBJ2-7 | . | 14 | TRBV7-2 | TGTGCCAGCAGCATACCGGAACAGCACTACGAGCAGTACTTC | CASSIPEQHYEQYF
. | TRBJ1-2 | few | 14 | TRBV29-1 | TGCAGCGTTGAACTGGGCCTAGCTAACTATGGCTACACCTTC | CSVELGLANYGYTF
. | TRBJ2-7 | few | 15 | TRBV7-2 | TGTGCCAGCAGCCCACAGAGGCTTAACTCCTACGAGCAGTACTTC | CASSPQRLNSYEQYF
. | TRBJ1-1 | . | 13 | TRBV7-2 | TGTGCCAGCGGCTTCGGGCAGAACACTGAAGCTTTCTTT | CASGFGQNTEAFF
TRBD2 | TRBJ2-7 | . | 16 | TRBV6-1 | TGTGCCAGCAGTGAATCCGTTTTAGCGGGGGCCTACGAGCAGTACTTC | CASSESVLAGAYEQYF
. | TRBJ2-7 | . | 17 | TRBV4-1 | TGCGCCAGCAGCCAAGAATTAACCGGGTACTCCTACAATGAGCAGTACTTC | CASSQELTGYSYNEQYF
TRBD2 | TRBJ2-2 | . | 18 | TRBV4-2 | TGTGCCAGCAGCCAAGGAATAGGACTAGCGGGGAGGGACGGGGAGCTGTTTTTT | CASSQGIGLAGRDGELFF
. | TRBJ1-2 | . | 14 | TRBV11-2 | TGTGCCAGCAGCACCCTTTTGGGGGTCGACGGCTACACCTTC | CASSTLLGVDGYTF
. | TRBJ1-2 | few | 16 | TRBV4-3 | TGCGCCAGCAGCCAAGACCGGGGACACATGGCGTATGGCTACACCTTC | CASSQDRGHMAYGYTF
TRBD1 | TRBJ2-1 | . | 16 | TRBV24-1 | TGTGCCACCAGTGATTTCGCAGGGGGCTCCTACAATGAGCAGTTCTTC | CATSDFAGGSYNEQFF
TRBD2 | TRBJ2-1 | . | 13 | TRBV6-1 | TGTGCCAGCAGAGATTCGGGGGGAAATGAGCAGTTCTTC | CASRDSGGNEQFF
TRBD2 | TRBJ2-5 | few | 16 | TRBV27 | TGTGCCAGCAGTACCCTACTAGCGGGGGTCGAGAAGACCCAGTACTTC | CASSTLLAGVEKTQYF
. | TRBJ1-2 | once | 15 | TRBV11-2 | TGTGCCAGCAGCTTAGATGGTTCAGGGTACTATGGCTACACCTTC | CASSLDGSGYYGYTF
TRBD2 | TRBJ2-1 | few | 17 | TRBV4-2 | TGTGCCAGCAGCCAAGATAAATTTGCGGGGGGGCGCAATGAGCAGTTCTTC | CASSQDKFAGGRNEQFF
. | TRBJ2-5 | . | 14 | TRBV10-3 | TGTGCCATCAGTCAAGAACTAGCAGGAGAGACCCAGTACTTC | CAISQELAGETQYF
TRBD2 | TRBJ2-3 | . | 15 | TRBV7-9 | TGTGCCAGCAAGGGGACTAGCGGGGGCACAGATACGCAGTATTTT | CASKGTSGGTDTQYF